These T cell receptor beta chains were read from a single sample in a study of cytomegalovirus exposure and HLA in healthy donors. Repertoires were generated with immunoSEQ multiplex PCR, while TCRdb's copy carries only in-frame clones and drops some. This sample has about 140,000 clones; around three quarters occur once, and the top ten carry around 6.3%. The sample comprised PBMCs. These receptors all stem from a man between 35 and 55 years old in good health and CMV-seropositive. CDR3s include the opening cysteine and the closing phenylalanine or tryptophan. Each record gives: D gene, V gene, clone size, J gene, CDR3 protein, CDR3 DNA. A D gene is named only where the DNA matches it firmly. Expanded clones get a size class; other rows say once, few or many, or leave the size out.

D: .; V: TRBV18; size: .; J: TRBJ2-7; CDR3: CASSPPGRGEQYF; DNA: TGTGCCAGCTCACCACCTGGCAGGGGCGAGCAGTACTTC
D: .; V: TRBV19; size: .; J: TRBJ2-5; CDR3: CASSHSRRGETQYF; DNA: TGTGCCAGTAGTCATAGCCGGAGAGGGGAGACCCAGTACTTC
D: TRBD2; V: TRBV5-1; size: .; J: TRBJ2-5; CDR3: CASSMGLAKETQYF; DNA: TGCGCCAGCAGTATGGGACTAGCGAAAGAGACCCAGTACTTC
D: .; V: TRBV30; size: .; J: TRBJ1-1; CDR3: CAWSQADRRFTESFF; DNA: TGTGCCTGGTCCCAGGCAGATAGAAGGTTTACTGAATCTTTCTTT
D: TRBD1; V: TRBV5-1; size: once; J: TRBJ2-6; CDR3: CASSSWTGGANVLTF; DNA: TGCGCCAGCAGCTCCTGGACAGGTGGGGCCAACGTCCTGACTTTC
D: TRBD2; V: TRBV7-2; size: once; J: TRBJ2-7; CDR3: CASIQRGGRWYEQYF; DNA: TGTGCCAGCATCCAGAGGGGCGGGAGGTGGTACGAGCAGTACTTC
D: TRBD2; V: TRBV20-1; size: .; J: TRBJ2-1; CDR3: CSGRELDEQFF; DNA: TGCAGTGGGCGGGAGCTCGATGAGCAGTTCTTC
D: .; V: TRBV6-5; size: .; J: TRBJ1-5; CDR3: CASSYRPGEPQHF; DNA: TGTGCCAGCAGTTACCGGCCGGGGGAGCCCCAACATTTT
D: .; V: TRBV28; size: .; J: TRBJ2-7; CDR3: CASSFGPGEQYF; DNA: TGTGCCAGCAGTTTTGGTCCCGGGGAGCAGTACTTC
D: .; V: TRBV14; size: few; J: TRBJ2-5; CDR3: CASSQRSGISFTQETQYF; DNA: TGTGCCAGCAGCCAAAGATCCGGTATTTCGTTTACCCAAGAGACCCAGTACTTC
D: .; V: TRBV19; size: .; J: TRBJ1-2; CDR3: CASSPSGGEGYTF; DNA: TGTGCCAGTAGCCCCTCGGGGGGTGAGGGCTACACCTTC
D: .; V: TRBV7-6; size: .; J: TRBJ1-3; CDR3: CASSALTVANTIYF; DNA: TGTGCCAGCAGCGCCCTGACAGTGGCGAACACCATATATTTT
D: TRBD1; V: TRBV5-1; size: .; J: TRBJ2-7; CDR3: CASSLGQGKYYEQYF; DNA: TGCGCCAGCAGCCTGGGACAGGGGAAGTACTACGAGCAGTACTTC
D: .; V: TRBV7-9; size: .; J: TRBJ2-7; CDR3: CASSPATTARTEQYF; DNA: TGTGCCAGCAGCCCCGCTACGACTGCTCGGACTGAGCAGTACTTC
D: TRBD1; V: TRBV6-6; size: .; J: TRBJ1-2; CDR3: CASRNRGSNYGYTF; DNA: TGTGCCAGCAGGAACAGGGGTTCTAACTATGGCTACACCTTC
D: .; V: TRBV19; size: .; J: TRBJ1-2; CDR3: CASIGDFDGYTF; DNA: TGTGCCAGTATAGGGGATTTTGATGGCTACACCTTC
D: TRBD2; V: TRBV28; size: .; J: TRBJ2-7; CDR3: CASSPLAGGYEQYF; DNA: TGTGCCAGCAGTCCACTAGCGGGAGGATACGAGCAGTACTTC
D: TRBD1; V: TRBV18; size: few; J: TRBJ1-2; CDR3: CASSPERQGSYTF; DNA: TGTGCCAGCTCACCAGAACGACAGGGATCCTACACCTTC
D: TRBD2; V: TRBV7-3; size: .; J: TRBJ2-2; CDR3: CASSLMGGTGELFF; DNA: TGTGCCAGCAGCTTGATGGGGGGGACCGGGGAGCTGTTTTTT
D: .; V: TRBV15; size: once; J: TRBJ2-7; CDR3: CATSRGDHLYEQYF; DNA: TGTGCCACCAGCAGAGGTGATCACCTATACGAGCAGTACTTC
D: TRBD2; V: TRBV27; size: .; J: TRBJ2-2; CDR3: CASTGLAGSLAGTGELFF; DNA: TGTGCCAGCACGGGACTAGCGGGCTCCCTGGCGGGCACCGGGGAGCTGTTTTTT
D: TRBD2; V: TRBV6-5; size: few; J: TRBJ2-7; CDR3: CASSYSSSGSYEQYF; DNA: TGTGCCAGCAGTTACTCCTCTAGCGGGAGCTACGAGCAGTACTTC
D: .; V: TRBV6-5; size: .; J: TRBJ2-7; CDR3: CASSTGDYEQYF; DNA: TGTGCCAGCAGTACGGGAGACTACGAGCAGTACTTC
D: .; V: TRBV10-3; size: .; J: TRBJ2-1; CDR3: CAISEWGRDHNEQFF; DNA: TGTGCCATCAGTGAGTGGGGTCGGGATCACAATGAGCAGTTCTTC
D: .; V: TRBV30; size: once; J: TRBJ2-2; CDR3: CAWTELGNTGELFF; DNA: TGTGCCTGGACTGAACTAGGAAACACCGGGGAGCTGTTTTTT
D: TRBD1; V: TRBV11-2; size: .; J: TRBJ1-2; CDR3: CASSLVPGQGSGGYTF; DNA: TGTGCCAGCAGCTTAGTTCCGGGACAGGGCAGTGGAGGCTACACCTTC
D: TRBD1; V: TRBV7-6; size: .; J: TRBJ2-3; CDR3: CASSLRTGTGVTDTQYF; DNA: TGTGCCAGCAGCTTAAGGACCGGGACAGGGGTAACAGATACGCAGTATTTT
D: .; V: TRBV10-3; size: .; J: TRBJ1-4; CDR3: CAITRATNEKLFF; DNA: TGTGCCATCACCCGTGCAACTAATGAAAAACTGTTTTTT
D: .; V: TRBV30; size: .; J: TRBJ2-5; CDR3: CAWSVGQQETQYF; DNA: TGTGCCTGGAGTGTAGGACAGCAAGAGACCCAGTACTTC
D: .; V: TRBV27; size: .; J: TRBJ2-7; CDR3: CASSSRLGPYEQYF; DNA: TGTGCCAGCAGTTCACGACTAGGCCCCTACGAGCAGTACTTC
D: .; V: TRBV29-1; size: .; J: TRBJ2-3; CDR3: CSVGNRDSLGNTQYF; DNA: TGCAGCGTTGGGAACCGGGACTCCCTCGGAAATACGCAGTATTTT
D: TRBD2; V: TRBV4-1; size: .; J: TRBJ2-7; CDR3: CASSPLAGGIYEQYF; DNA: TGCGCCAGCAGTCCTCTTGCGGGAGGTATCTACGAGCAGTACTTC
D: .; V: TRBV5-6; size: .; J: TRBJ2-7; CDR3: CASSLSAGFTYEQYF; DNA: TGTGCCAGCAGCTTGTCGGCGGGGTTTACCTACGAGCAGTACTTC
D: .; V: TRBV28; size: few; J: TRBJ1-3; CDR3: CASSFGGSSGNTIYF; DNA: TGTGCCAGCAGCTTTGGGGGGAGCTCTGGAAACACCATATATTTT
D: TRBD1; V: TRBV7-9; size: .; J: TRBJ1-2; CDR3: CSSSSGTGTYYGYTF; DNA: TGTTCCAGCAGCTCCGGGACAGGGACGTACTATGGCTACACCTTC
D: .; V: TRBV6-1; size: .; J: TRBJ1-4; CDR3: CASSPPGTTNEKLFF; DNA: TGTGCCAGCAGTCCCCCCGGGACAACTAATGAAAAACTGTTTTTT
D: TRBD2; V: TRBV11-2; size: .; J: TRBJ2-6; CDR3: CASSREGGVTNVLTF; DNA: TGTGCCAGCAGCCGCGAGGGAGGGGTGACCAACGTCCTGACTTTC
D: TRBD2; V: TRBV5-4; size: .; J: TRBJ2-1; CDR3: CASSLDGRRELTYNEQFF; DNA: TGTGCCAGCAGCTTGGATGGGCGGCGGGAGCTCACCTACAATGAGCAGTTCTTC
D: .; V: TRBV28; size: .; J: TRBJ1-4; CDR3: CASTFYGGLANEKLFF; DNA: TGTGCCAGCACTTTTTATGGGGGCCTGGCTAATGAAAAACTGTTTTTT
D: TRBD1; V: TRBV5-1; size: .; J: TRBJ2-3; CDR3: CASSLTPWTGDSTDTQYF; DNA: TGCGCCAGCAGCTTGACCCCTTGGACAGGGGACAGCACAGATACGCAGTATTTT
D: .; V: TRBV28; size: once; J: TRBJ1-1; CDR3: CASTPPSNTEAFF; DNA: TGTGCCAGCACCCCCCCCTCGAACACTGAAGCTTTCTTT
D: .; V: TRBV9; size: .; J: TRBJ1-1; CDR3: CASSVDQDTEAFF; DNA: TGTGCCAGCAGCGTAGACCAGGACACTGAAGCTTTCTTT
D: TRBD1; V: TRBV9; size: .; J: TRBJ2-5; CDR3: CASSPRTGGRETQYF; DNA: TGTGCCAGCAGCCCCCGGACAGGGGGCAGAGAGACCCAGTACTTC
D: TRBD2; V: TRBV18; size: .; J: TRBJ2-7; CDR3: CASSPSPAGKGDEQYF; DNA: TGTGCCAGCTCACCAAGTCCAGCGGGGAAGGGAGACGAGCAGTACTTC
D: .; V: TRBV5-6; size: .; J: TRBJ1-2; CDR3: CASSLSGVRYGYTF; DNA: TGTGCCAGCAGTTTGTCAGGGGTCCGCTATGGCTACACCTTC
D: .; V: TRBV16; size: .; J: TRBJ2-7; CDR3: CASSRDSGQTYEQYF; DNA: TGTGCCAGCAGCCGTGATTCTGGACAAACCTACGAGCAGTACTTC
D: .; V: TRBV11-3; size: .; J: TRBJ2-2; CDR3: CASSLDPRGTGELFF; DNA: TGTGCCAGCAGCTTAGACCCCAGGGGCACCGGGGAGCTGTTTTTT
D: .; V: TRBV27; size: .; J: TRBJ2-7; CDR3: CASRGSGYYEQYF; DNA: TGTGCCAGCCGAGGTAGCGGATACTACGAGCAGTACTTC
D: .; V: TRBV2; size: .; J: TRBJ1-5; CDR3: CASSDPQFQPQHF; DNA: TGTGCCAGCAGTGATCCGCAGTTTCAGCCCCAGCATTTT
D: .; V: TRBV5-1; size: .; J: TRBJ1-1; CDR3: CASSLGPGTEAFF; DNA: TGCGCCAGCAGCTTGGGACCGGGAACTGAAGCTTTCTTT
D: TRBD2; V: TRBV2; size: .; J: TRBJ2-5; CDR3: CASRIVLAGGETQYF; DNA: TGTGCCAGCAGGATTGTTTTAGCGGGAGGAGAGACCCAGTACTTC
D: .; V: TRBV19; size: once; J: TRBJ2-2; CDR3: CASRVAGSNTGELFF; DNA: TGTGCCAGTAGGGTGGCGGGGTCGAACACCGGGGAGCTGTTTTTT
D: TRBD1; V: TRBV5-1; size: few; J: TRBJ1-6; CDR3: CASSFHRDSHNSPLHF; DNA: TGCGCCAGCAGCTTCCACCGGGACAGCCATAATTCACCCCTCCACTTT